This record looks at one T cell receptor beta chain sequence and its context. Its target is unknown. J lost 6 bases, V lost 0 bases, and 10 bases had no gene match. Germline V lookup: CDR1 PRHDT, CDR2 FYEKMQ (reference sequence). There are 16 residues in the CDR3. The sample originates from a study of T cells in Graves' hyperthyroidism and ophthalmopathy. The study, taken as a whole, reports: A 13 V-J signature model discriminated ophthalmopathy versus stable hyperthyroidism.

Amplified TCR beta CDR3 regions came from RNA transcripts. A set of HTBI primers served as the primers for a first-round RT-PCR of the TCR CDR3. TCRdb reanalysed the multiplex PCR reads using MiXCR and keeps one entry per CDR3 protein. Of approximately 610,000 distinct CDR3 sequences in the sample, approximately 15% are singletons; the top ten hold about 17%. This receptor was identified in a woman between 18 and 29 years old with Graves' hyperthyroidism. Sequencing input: blood. The chain is built from TRBV13 and TRBJ2-7, with 8 bases that match TRBD1. CDR3 protein: CASSLGLEQGDAEQYF. The CDR3 region has the DNA TGTGCCAGCAGCTTAGGCCTAGAACAGGGGGATGCCGAGCAGTACTTC.